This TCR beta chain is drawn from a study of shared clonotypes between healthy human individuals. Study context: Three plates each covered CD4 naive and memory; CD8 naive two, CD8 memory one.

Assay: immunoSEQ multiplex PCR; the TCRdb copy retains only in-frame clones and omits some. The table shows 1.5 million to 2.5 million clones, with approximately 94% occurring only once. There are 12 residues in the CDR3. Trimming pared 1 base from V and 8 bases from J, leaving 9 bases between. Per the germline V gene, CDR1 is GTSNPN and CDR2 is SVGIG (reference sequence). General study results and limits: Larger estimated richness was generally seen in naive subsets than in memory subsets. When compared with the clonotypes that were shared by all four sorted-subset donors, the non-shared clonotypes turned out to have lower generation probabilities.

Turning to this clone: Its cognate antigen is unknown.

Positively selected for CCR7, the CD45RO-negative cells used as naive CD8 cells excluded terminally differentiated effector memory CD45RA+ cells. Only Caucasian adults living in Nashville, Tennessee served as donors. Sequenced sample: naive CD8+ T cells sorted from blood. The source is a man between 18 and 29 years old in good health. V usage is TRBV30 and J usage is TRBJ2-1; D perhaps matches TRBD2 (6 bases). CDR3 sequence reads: CAWSELAYEQFF. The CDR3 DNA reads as TGTGCCTGGAGTGAACTAGCTTATGAGCAGTTCTTC.